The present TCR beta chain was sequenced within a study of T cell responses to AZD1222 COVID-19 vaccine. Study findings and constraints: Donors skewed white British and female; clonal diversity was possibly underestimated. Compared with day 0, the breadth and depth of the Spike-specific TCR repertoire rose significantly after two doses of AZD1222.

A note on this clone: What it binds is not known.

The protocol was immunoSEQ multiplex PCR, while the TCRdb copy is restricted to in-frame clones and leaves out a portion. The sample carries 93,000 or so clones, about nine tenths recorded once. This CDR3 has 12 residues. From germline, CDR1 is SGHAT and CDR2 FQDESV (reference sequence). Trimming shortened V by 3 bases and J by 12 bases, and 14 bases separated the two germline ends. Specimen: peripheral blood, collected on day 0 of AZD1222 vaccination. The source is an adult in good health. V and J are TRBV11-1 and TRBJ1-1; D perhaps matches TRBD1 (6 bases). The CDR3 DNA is TGTGCCAGCAGCTTTACAGGGCTGGGAACTTTCTTT. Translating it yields CASSFTGLGTFF.